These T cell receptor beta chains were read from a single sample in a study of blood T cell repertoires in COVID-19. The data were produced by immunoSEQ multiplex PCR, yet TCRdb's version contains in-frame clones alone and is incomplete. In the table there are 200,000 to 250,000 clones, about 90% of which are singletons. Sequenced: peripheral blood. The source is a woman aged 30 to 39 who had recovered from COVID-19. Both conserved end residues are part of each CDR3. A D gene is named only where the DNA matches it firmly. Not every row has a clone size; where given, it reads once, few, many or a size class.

TGCGCCAGCTCCTCACAGGGACCTAACTATGGCTACACCTTC CASSSQGPNYGYTF TRBV5-1 - - TRBJ1-2
TGTGCCAGCAGTACACTCAGGGAAGCTGAAGCTTTCTTT CASSTLREAEAFF TRBV6-6 - - TRBJ1-1
TGTGCCAGTAGTATCGACTCGCAAAGGTACAATGAGCAGTTCTTC CASSIDSQRYNEQFF TRBV19 - - TRBJ2-1
TGTGCCAGCAGTTACTCGATGGGGGGAGGCCAAGAGACCCAGTACTTC CASSYSMGGGQETQYF TRBV6-5 - - TRBJ2-5
TGTGCCAGCAGCTCACTAGCGGGGGGACTCACAGATACGCAGTATTTT CASSSLAGGLTDTQYF TRBV7-9 TRBD2 - TRBJ2-3
TGTGCCAGCAGCTTGGAGGGACAGCTAATCACCGGGGAGCTGTTTTTT CASSLEGQLITGELFF TRBV7-6 - - TRBJ2-2
TGTGCCAGCATCGCCGACTCTAGCGGGGGGCTTTTCTCCTACGAGCAGTACTTC CASIADSSGGLFSYEQYF TRBV11-2 TRBD2 - TRBJ2-7
TGTGCCAGCAGCTTGACTTGGGGACAGGGCTACTATAATTCACCCCTCCACTTT CASSLTWGQGYYNSPLHF TRBV11-2 TRBD1 - TRBJ1-6
TGTGCCAGTAGTACTCGTCGGGACAGCTCAAGGGCGAGGGAGCAGTACTTC CASSTRRDSSRAREQYF TRBV19 TRBD1 few TRBJ2-7
TGCAGCGTTGAAGACGGAGGGGTAGATACGCAGTATTTT CSVEDGGVDTQYF TRBV29-1 - - TRBJ2-3
TGCGCCAGCAGTGAGTCGACTAGCGGCCAAGAGACCCAGTACTTC CASSESTSGQETQYF TRBV10-1 TRBD2 - TRBJ2-5
TGTGCCAGCAGCCTGATTCGCCAGAACATTCAGTACTTC CASSLIRQNIQYF TRBV11-2 - - TRBJ2-4
TGTGCCAGCAGCTTAGCTCCGGGACAGAGCTACGAGCAGTACTTC CASSLAPGQSYEQYF TRBV11-2 TRBD1 - TRBJ2-7
TGTGCCAGCAGCTTAGTACAGGGCGGCGGCTACACCTTC CASSLVQGGGYTF TRBV7-9 - few TRBJ1-2
TGTGCCAGCAGCTTCCCCGGGATGCCCGCAGCTTTCTTT CASSFPGMPAAFF TRBV5-4 - - TRBJ1-1
TGTGCCAGCAGCGGAAGCGGGGGGGCCGACTACAATGAGCAGTTCTTC CASSGSGGADYNEQFF TRBV7-6 TRBD2 once TRBJ2-1
TGTGCCAGCAGCTTAGGTGCCCCGGGACTAGCGGGTGAGCAGTTCTTC CASSLGAPGLAGEQFF TRBV7-6 TRBD2 - TRBJ2-1
TGCAGCGTTGAGTTCCCAGACTCCCTTTCGAACACCGGGGAGCTGTTTTTT CSVEFPDSLSNTGELFF TRBV29-1 - - TRBJ2-2
TGCGCCAGCAGCCCTACCACAGGGATCTATGGCTACACCTTC CASSPTTGIYGYTF TRBV5-1 - - TRBJ1-2
TGTGCCAGTAGTTTGCCAGGGGGCGCTTATGGCTACACCTTC CASSLPGGAYGYTF TRBV19 TRBD1 - TRBJ1-2
TGTGCCAGCAGTGGACGACAGTGGAGCGGCTACACCTTC CASSGRQWSGYTF TRBV25-1 - few TRBJ1-2
TGTGCCAGCAGTTTACTTGATGAAAAACTGTTTTTT CASSLLDEKLFF TRBV12-3/TRBV12-4 - - TRBJ1-4
TGTGCCAGCAGCTTGCGCGGGACGGATGGCTACACCTTC CASSLRGTDGYTF TRBV5-6 - - TRBJ1-2
TGTGCTAGTGGTTTGCAGGGGGTAATCGGGGAGCTGTTTTTT CASGLQGVIGELFF TRBV12-5 TRBD1 - TRBJ2-2
TGTGCCAGCAGCCATGGACTAGCGGGCCACTTC CASSHGLAGHF TRBV3-1/TRBV3-2 TRBD2 - TRBJ2-5
TGTGCCAGCACTGAGATAGGGGGGGCTGACGGCTACACCTTC CASTEIGGADGYTF TRBV2 - - TRBJ1-2
TGTGCCAGCAGTGGGTACAAGGGGGACTACGAGCAGTACTTC CASSGYKGDYEQYF TRBV27 - - TRBJ2-7
TGTGCCAGCAGCCCCCAGGGGGTAGTCTCTGAAGCTTTCTTT CASSPQGVVSEAFF TRBV7-2 TRBD1 - TRBJ1-1
TGCGCCAGCAGTAGGGAGTCGGGATTGCGGGGCGGAGAGACCCAGTACTTC CASSRESGLRGGETQYF TRBV5-1 - few TRBJ2-5
TGTGCCAGCAGCTTGGGGGGGACTAGCACAGATACGCAGTATTTT CASSLGGTSTDTQYF TRBV7-3 TRBD2 - TRBJ2-3
TGTGCCAGCAGTGAACCAACTAGCGGGGGGGAACAAGAGACCCAGTACTTC CASSEPTSGGEQETQYF TRBV25-1 TRBD2 - TRBJ2-5
TGTGCCAGCAGCGGGGAAAATAGCAATCAGCCCCAGCATTTT CASSGENSNQPQHF TRBV6-5 - - TRBJ1-5
TGTGCCAGCTCTCCCAAGTCAGGGGGCAACTATGGCTACACCTTC CASSPKSGGNYGYTF TRBV18 TRBD1 - TRBJ1-2
TGTGCCAGCAGCTCTCTCGGGGCGGGGATTCATGAAAAACTGTTTTTT CASSSLGAGIHEKLFF TRBV7-9 - - TRBJ1-4
TGTGCCAGCAGCGTAGCCGGAGACGGGGTCTTGGGATACGAGCAGTACTTC CASSVAGDGVLGYEQYF TRBV9 - - TRBJ2-7
TGTGCCAGCAGCTCGTCAGGGCGTACTGAAGCTTTCTTT CASSSSGRTEAFF TRBV7-3 - - TRBJ1-1
TGTGCCAGCAGCTTAATGATAGGGGCCGACACCGGGGAGCTGTTTTTT CASSLMIGADTGELFF TRBV7-2 - - TRBJ2-2
TGTGCCAGCAGTTTAACTAGCCCGAGGCAGTTCTTC CASSLTSPRQFF TRBV12-3/TRBV12-4 - - TRBJ2-1
TGTGCCAGCAGTTTATCCAACTACAATGAGCAGTTCTTC CASSLSNYNEQFF TRBV27 - - TRBJ2-1
TGTGCCAGCAGTTTGTGGGACAGGGTTGATGAGCAGTTCTTC CASSLWDRVDEQFF TRBV27 TRBD1 - TRBJ2-1
TGCGCCAGCAGCCAAGTGGGGAACCTGGGACTTTCTGGAAACACCATATATTTT CASSQVGNLGLSGNTIYF TRBV4-1 - - TRBJ1-3
TGCGCCAGCAGCGCCGGGACAGGGGAAAATGAAAAACTGTTTTTT CASSAGTGENEKLFF TRBV5-1 TRBD1 once TRBJ1-4
TGTGCCAGCAATCTAGGCTACGAGCAGTACTTC CASNLGYEQYF TRBV2 - - TRBJ2-7
TGCGCCAGCAGCTCGAGGGATGGAAACACCATATATTTT CASSSRDGNTIYF TRBV5-1 - - TRBJ1-3
TGCGCCAGCAGTGGGACAGGGGATAATTCACCCCTCCACTTT CASSGTGDNSPLHF TRBV10-1 TRBD1 - TRBJ1-6
TGCGCCAGCAGCTTCCCGAGCGGAGATACGCAGTATTTT CASSFPSGDTQYF TRBV5-1 - - TRBJ2-3
TGTGCCAGCAGCTTAGATCTAGAGATTGGGTATGGCTACACCTTC CASSLDLEIGYGYTF TRBV11-2 - - TRBJ1-2
TGTGCCAGCAGCGTTAAGGGGCTCGCCGGACCCCTCCACTTT CASSVKGLAGPLHF TRBV5-4 - - TRBJ1-6
TGTGCCAGCAGTGACGGAACAGCCGGGGAGCTGTTTTTT CASSDGTAGELFF TRBV6-4 - - TRBJ2-2
TGTGCCAGCAGCGCCCTAGGGGGTCAGTACCAAGAGACCCAGTACTTC CASSALGGQYQETQYF TRBV7-9 - - TRBJ2-5
TGCGCCAGCAGCTTAACGTCGGGGGGGTACTATGAGCAGTTCTTC CASSLTSGGYYEQFF TRBV5-1 TRBD2 - TRBJ2-1
TGTGCCAGCAGCAAAGAACGGGGGGCTGGAAACACCATATATTTT CASSKERGAGNTIYF TRBV21-1 - - TRBJ1-3
TGTGCCAGCAGCCAAGATCGGCGAGGACCCCAAGGGGCCCAGTACTTC CASSQDRRGPQGAQYF TRBV4-2 - once TRBJ2-5
TGTGCTAGTGGTGAGGTTATGAGCTATGGCTACACCTTC CASGEVMSYGYTF TRBV12-5 - - TRBJ1-2
TGTGCCAGCAGTTCACATTCCGAGCCGGGGTATGGCTACACCTTC CASSSHSEPGYGYTF TRBV28 - once TRBJ1-2